This T cell receptor beta chain was profiled in a study of blood T cell repertoires in COVID-19. Assay used: immunoSEQ multiplex PCR; TCRdb lists only in-frame clones, some missing. The data show hundreds of thousands of clones, around 88% seen once. The TCR was taken from a woman aged 25 to 45 who had been exposed to COVID-19. The sample comprised PBMCs or T cells enriched from blood (not recorded which).

The CDR3, as DNA: TGCGCCAGCAGCTCTGACCCTGGGCAGAATTCACCCCTCCACTTT. It translates to CASSSDPGQNSPLHF. The genes are TRBV5-1 and TRBJ1-6; D is ambiguous. V was shortened by 3 bases and J by 7 bases, with 14 bases between the two germline ends. Per germline, CDR1 SGHRS and CDR2 YFSETQ. The CDR3 is 15 residues long.